The 19 T cell receptor beta chains listed next were all sequenced from one sample in a study of cytomegalovirus exposure and HLA in healthy donors. Vbeta (60) and Jbeta (13) primers were used in the PCR. The repertoire was sequenced with immunoSEQ multiplex PCR; TCRdb's copy has only in-frame clones and lacks some. The table shows some 110,000 clones, with around 68% occurring only once. What was sequenced was PBMCs. These receptors came from a woman aged 45-65 years in good health and CMV-seropositive.

The chain carries TRBV7-2 and TRBJ2-1; 7 nucleotides align to TRBD1. Trimming removed 6 bases from V and 0 bases from J; junction bases left unmatched: 2. CDR3 size: 14 residues. Per the germline V gene, CDR1 is SGHTA and CDR2 is FQGNSA. CDR3 region: CASRGQYSYNEQFF. The DNA of the CDR3 is TGTGCCAGCAGGGGACAGTACTCCTACAATGAGCAGTTCTTC.

The chain couples TRBV10-3 to TRBJ1-1; D not resolved. Germline values: CDR1 ENHRY, CDR2 SYGVKD. Between the trimmed V and J ends, which lost 6 bases and 5 bases, there was a span of 19 bases. This CDR3 is built from 15 residues. The CDR3 DNA is TGTGCCATCAGCTTGGATCGAGGGATAGGAACTGAAGCTTTCTTT. This gives the protein CAISLDRGIGTEAFF.

J is TRBJ1-2 and V is TRBV4-3, with TRBD1 matching over 7 bases. V was clipped by 0 bases and J by 4 bases; unmatched bases: 11. CDR3 size: 17 residues. Germline assignment: CDR1 LGHNA and CDR2 YSLEER. The CDR3 DNA reads TGCGCCAGCAGCCAAGACATAAACGACGGGACAGTCTATGGCTACACCTTC. This sequence encodes CASSQDINDGTVYGYTF.

The table lists this clone with a few counts. The CDR3 is CASRGQGARVGTDTQYF. The CDR3 DNA sequence: TGTGCCAGCAGGGGACAGGGGGCGCGGGTAGGCACAGATACGCAGTATTTT. The V and J genes are TRBV2 and TRBJ2-3; 12 nucleotides agree with TRBD1. Germline V CDR1 and CDR2: SNHLY, FYNNEI. Unmatched junction bases numbered 8, after V lost 6 bases and J lost 1 base. The CDR3 is 17 amino acids.

Regarding this clone: This sample includes further DNA sequences coding for the same CDR3. The chain couples TRBV27 to TRBJ1-1; D is possibly TRBD1 (6 bases). The CDR3 totals 12 residues. Trimming removed 6 bases at V and 1 base at J, with 6 bases between. Per germline, CDR1 MNHEY and CDR2 SMNVEV (reference sequence). The CDR3 region is CASRDRNTEAFF. The DNA for the CDR3 is TGTGCCAGCAGGGACAGGAACACTGAAGCTTTCTTT.

V gene TRBV4-2 combines with J gene TRBJ2-1; TRBD1 matches 12 bases. Germline V gives CDR1 LGHNA, CDR2 YNFKEQ. V was pared by 1 base and J by 6 bases, with 13 bases of the junction left unmatched. The CDR3 covers 19 residues. Written as DNA, the CDR3 is TGTGCCAGCAGCCAAGTTGGAGGCGGGGGGGGACAGGGGGCCAATGAGCAGTTCTTC. This sequence encodes CASSQVGGGGGQGANEQFF.

The chain has TRBV13 and TRBJ2-7, with 11 positions matching TRBD2. The V and J ends lost 4 bases and 3 bases, in that order; junction bases with no gene match: 8. The CDR3 covers 16 residues. Germline lookup yields CDR1 PRHDT and CDR2 FYEKMQ (reference sequence). The CDR3 DNA follows: TGTGCCAGCAGCTCTAGGACTAGCGGGTCTTACTACGAGCAGTACTTC. It translates to CASSSRTSGSYYEQYF.

V gene TRBV7-7 combines with J gene TRBJ2-5; 13 positions agree with TRBD2. V lost 5 bases, J lost 5 bases, and 5 bases stayed unmatched. This CDR3 has 15 residues. Germline-derived CDR1 and CDR2 are SSHAT and FNYEAQ (reference sequence). CDR3 in amino acids: CASSPGTSGVETQYF. The CDR3, as DNA: TGTGCCAGCAGCCCCGGGACTAGCGGGGTGGAGACCCAGTACTTC. The full variable domain, rest sourced from reference TRBV7-7 and TRBJ2-5, is GAGVSQSPRYKVTKRGQDVTLRCDPISSHATLYWYQQALGQGPEFLTYFNYEAQPDKSGLPSDRFSAERPEGSISTLTIQRTEQRDSAMYRCASSPGTSGVETQYFGPGTRLLVL.

The chain is built from TRBV5-4 and TRBJ2-1, with TRBD2 matching over 12 bases. The CDR3 is made up of 18 amino acids. CDR1 and CDR2 from the germline V gene are SGHNT and YYREEE (reference sequence). V lost 2 bases and J lost 5; bases outside the gene matches: 11. CDR3 in DNA: TGTGCCAGCAGCTTCGGGCTAGCGGGGGGGCCTCAAGACAATGAGCAGTTCTTC. Translation: CASSFGLAGGPQDNEQFF.

The chain combines TRBV6-5 with TRBJ2-2, with a possible D match to TRBD2 (6 bases). The germline V and J ends were trimmed by 8 bases and 5 bases, with 15 bases remaining between them. The CDR3 sequence is 14 residues long. The germline gives CDR1 MNHEY, CDR2 SVGAGI. The CDR3 DNA follows: TGTGCCAGCCAAGAGGGACTCCTAACCGGGGAGCTGTTTTTT. It codes for CASQEGLLTGELFF.

This rearrangement joins TRBV5-1 to TRBJ1-3; D possibly corresponds to TRBD1 (5 bases). This CDR3 spans 14 amino acids. The germline gives CDR1 SGHRS, CDR2 YFSETQ. V lost 3 bases and J lost 4, with 11 bases in between. The CDR3: CASSWGGPGNTIYF. The CDR3 region has the DNA TGCGCCAGCAGCTGGGGGGGACCGGGAAACACCATATATTTT.

A single count supports this clone. The genes are TRBV7-9 and TRBJ1-6; D uncertain. V gave up 1 base and J gave up 7 bases, with 11 bases separating them. The germline CDR1 and CDR2 sequences are SEHNR and FQNEAQ (reference sequence). CDR3 size: 15 residues. The CDR3 DNA follows: TGTGCCAGCAGCTTAGAGCGGGGAGGGAATTCACCCCTCCACTTT. Amino acids: CASSLERGGNSPLHF.

The gene calls are TRBV29-1 and TRBJ2-7, with D possibly being TRBD1 (6 bases). The CDR3 extends over 15 amino acids. With 1 base removed from V and 3 bases from J, the gap between germline ends came to 16 bases. Per germline, CDR1 SQVTM and CDR2 ANQGSEA. CDR3 coding DNA: TGCAGCGTTGAAGGGGTAGGGGGTTCTGGCTACGAGCAGTACTTC. Encoded protein: CSVEGVGGSGYEQYF.

The V gene is TRBV10-1, the J gene TRBJ2-7, with TRBD2 as a possible D gene (5 bases). Germline CDR1 and CDR2: WNHNN and SYGVQD (reference sequence). Trimming left V 2 bases short and J 3 bases short, with 8 bases between. The CDR3 extends over 13 amino acids. The CDR3 loop reads CASSEGRGYEQYF. The CDR3 DNA sequence: TGCGCCAGCAGTGAGGGACGGGGCTACGAGCAGTACTTC.

The chain links TRBV15 to TRBJ2-1; the match to TRBD2 covers 14 bases. The germline CDR1 and CDR2 sequences are LNHNV and YYDKDF (reference sequence). The junction had 3 bases not matched to a gene; V was cut back by 2 bases and J by 6 bases. The CDR3 contains 16 residues. CDR3 sequence reads: CATSRLGLAGGNEQFF. CDR3 DNA sequence: TGTGCCACCAGCAGACTCGGACTAGCGGGAGGCAATGAGCAGTTCTTC. The variable domain in full, with the rest retrieved from reference TRBV15 and TRBJ2-1, is DAMVIQNPRYQVTQFGKPVTLSCSQTLNHNVMYWYQQKSSQAPKLLFHYYDKDFNNEADTPDNFQSRRPNTSFCFLDIRSPGLGDTAMYLCATSRLGLAGGNEQFFGPGTRLTVL.

The chain links TRBV5-6 to TRBJ2-5; D is possibly TRBD1 (5 bases). Germline V lookup: CDR1 SGHDT, CDR2 YYEEEE. The V end lost 0 bases, the J end lost 2 bases, and 5 bases lay between the germline ends. This CDR3 comprises 13 residues. This CDR3 is CASSLDRQETQYF. CDR3 in DNA: TGTGCCAGCAGCTTGGACAGGCAAGAGACCCAGTACTTC.

This rearrangement joins TRBV15 to TRBJ2-7, with D possibly matching TRBD1 (5 bases). Germline CDR1 and CDR2: LNHNV and YYDKDF (reference sequence). Trimming stripped 0 bases from V and 2 bases from J, with 8 bases between. The CDR3 is 14 amino acids. CDR3 region: CATSRDLGAYEQYF. The CDR3 nucleotides are TGTGCCACCAGCAGAGACCTAGGGGCCTACGAGCAGTACTTC.

The rearrangement joins TRBV7-8 to TRBJ2-5; unclear D gene. Deletions cut 3 bases from V and 1 base from J, with 15 bases between. The CDR3 has 16 residues. Germline V gene lookup returns CDR1 SGHVS and CDR2 FQNEAQ. In nucleotides, the CDR3 is TGTGCCAGCAGCTTTGGTCAGGAAAGCTCCCAAGAGACCCAGTACTTC. The encoded protein is CASSFGQESSQETQYF.

This clone was seen more than once but under ten times. The chain links TRBV4-3 to TRBJ2-3; 10 bases are a match to TRBD2. J gave up 6 bases and V 0 bases, and 9 bases lay outside the gene matches. The CDR3 sequence is 17 residues long. The V gene's germline CDR1 is LGHNA and CDR2 YSLEER. The CDR3 here is CASSQEFLAGAVDTQYF. CDR3 nucleotide sequence: TGCGCCAGCAGCCAAGAATTCCTAGCGGGGGCCGTCGATACGCAGTATTTT.